This T cell receptor (beta chain) appears in the sequencing data of a study of T cell responses to AZD1222 COVID-19 vaccine. Germline CDR1 reads MNHEY; CDR2 reads SVGEGT. V was cut by 2 bases and J by 1 base, with 11 bases left in between. The length of the CDR3 is 15 residues. Sequencing used immunoSEQ multiplex PCR; TCRdb keeps in-frame clones, though not all of them. The data contain about 110,000 clones, roughly 86% of them seen just once; the ten biggest clones take up 10% to 15%. This TCR was recovered from an adult in good health. Sequenced here: peripheral blood, sampled on day 0 of MenACWY control vaccination. The chain combines TRBV6-2 or TRBV6-3 with TRBJ1-1; D unresolved. The CDR3 reads CASSYTDAKNTEAFF. Written as DNA, the CDR3 is TGTGCCAGCAGTTACACGGACGCAAAGAACACTGAAGCTTTCTTT.